This T cell receptor beta chain was sequenced for a study of OX40 agonist ivuxolimab in advanced cancers. At the level of the study: The patients' treatment was ivuxolimab, an agonistic anti-OX40 (CD134) antibody.

Clones were read by immunoSEQ multiplex PCR, and TCRdb kept only the in-frame ones, dropping some. The sample lists fewer than 45,000 clones; around 85% were seen once. This specimen consisted of CD4+ or CD8+ T cells sorted from blood, obtained in a trial of the OX40 agonist ivuxolimab. This receptor was taken from an adult with an advanced solid tumor such as melanoma, head and neck, liver or kidney cancer.

DNA of the CDR3: TGTGCCAGCACTACCAGCGGGACCTACAATGAGCAGTTCTTC. Amino acids: CASTTSGTYNEQFF. The chain joins TRBV28 to TRBJ2-1; 7 bases line up with TRBD2. The trim removed 7 bases at V and 2 bases at J, leaving 5 bases unmatched. The CDR3 consists of 14 residues. Germline V gene data show CDR1 as MDHEN and CDR2 as SYDVKM.